This T cell receptor beta chain is drawn from a study of T-cell reconstitution after alpha-beta-depleted transplantation in children. This clonotype has just a few counts. This CDR3 spans 13 amino acids. Trimming took off 7 bases at V and 2 bases at J, with 11 bases between the two ends. Per the germline V gene, CDR1 is DFQATT and CDR2 is SNEGSKA (reference sequence). The authors prepared the TCRbeta library with unique molecular identifiers. Via MiXCR, TCRdb re-called the PCR reads, giving one row per CDR3 protein. The profile covers around 680,000 distinct CDR3 sequences, with approximately 15% appearing a single time and 1.1% taken by the ten largest.

The chain recombines TRBV20-1 with TRBJ2-2; tentatively, D is TRBD2 (5 bases). The material sequenced was PBMCs from the stem cell graft donor, taken from the stem cell graft. The clonotype originates from a human donor who donated a stem cell graft to a child with acute myeloid leukemia. CDR3 DNA: TGCAGTGGTGTGGGAGCCAACACCGGGGAGCTGTTTTTT. Encoded protein: CSGVGANTGELFF.